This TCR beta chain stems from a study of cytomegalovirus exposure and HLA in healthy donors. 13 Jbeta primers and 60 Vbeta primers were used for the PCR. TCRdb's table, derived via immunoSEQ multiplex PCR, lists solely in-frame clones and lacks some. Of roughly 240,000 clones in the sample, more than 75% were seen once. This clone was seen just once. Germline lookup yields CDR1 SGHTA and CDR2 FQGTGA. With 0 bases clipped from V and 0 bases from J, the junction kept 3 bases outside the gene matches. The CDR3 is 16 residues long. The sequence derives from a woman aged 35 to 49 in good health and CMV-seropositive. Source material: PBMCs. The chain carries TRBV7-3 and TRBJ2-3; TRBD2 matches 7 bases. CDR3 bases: TGTGCCAGCAGCTTAACTCTAGCGGCGAGCACAGATACGCAGTATTTT. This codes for CASSLTLAASTDTQYF.